The 30 T cell receptor beta chains in this list originate from one sample, sequenced in a study of T-cell memory formation after mild COVID-19. TCRdb processed the 5' RACE reads anew with MiXCR; each CDR3 protein has one entry. The profile shows about 420,000 distinct CDR3 sequences, less than 25% of them singletons. Source material: PBMCs or a T cell subset sorted from them (not recorded which). The source is an adult woman who had mild COVID-19 (a few samples of this study predate the infection). Cell type and time point are not known.

The V gene is TRBV7-8, the J gene TRBJ1-2, with no clear D. There are 15 residues in the CDR3. Germline values: CDR1 SGHVS, CDR2 FQNEAQ. Trimming removed 5 bases from V and 3 bases from J, with 16 bases in between. The CDR3 protein is CASSPPGNPHYGYTF. The DNA for the CDR3 is TGTGCCAGCAGCCCCCCCGGGAACCCACACTATGGCTACACCTTC. Full variable domain (remainder filled in from reference TRBV7-8 and TRBJ1-2): GAGVSQSPRYKVAKRGQDVALRCDPISGHVSLFWYQQALGQGPEFLTYFQNEAQLDKSGLPSDRFFAERPEGSVSTLKIQRTQQEDSAVYLCASSPPGNPHYGYTFGSGTRLTVV.

This clonotype was seen only a few times. The chain combines TRBV6-5 with TRBJ2-7; D perhaps matches TRBD1 (5 bases). Trimming left V 1 base short and J 0 bases short, with 19 bases between. Germline V gives CDR1 MNHEY, CDR2 SVGAGI. This CDR3 is 18 amino acids long. CDR3 sequence (DNA): TGTGCCAGCAGTTACTTCCGAGCAAAGACAGTAAACTCCTACGAGCAGTACTTC. This encodes CASSYFRAKTVNSYEQYF.

This clonotype came up many times. The chain recombines TRBV11-1 with TRBJ2-5; TRBD2 might be the D (6 bases). V was shortened by 1 base and J by 5 bases, with 11 bases between the two germline ends. The CDR3 is 14 residues long. Germline loops: CDR1 SGHAT, CDR2 FQDESV (reference sequence). CDR3 sequence: CASSLDTAGETQYF. DNA of the CDR3: TGTGCCAGCAGCTTAGACACGGCGGGGGAGACCCAGTACTTC.

This clonotype appeared a few times. This chain joins TRBV24-1 and TRBJ1-2; D perhaps matches TRBD1 (5 bases). Germline-derived CDR1 and CDR2 are KGHDR and SFDVKD. The CDR3 runs 15 residues. Trimming removed 4 bases at V and 1 base at J, with 12 bases between. The CDR3 DNA follows: TGTGCCACCAGTGAGGGACGGGGATTTAACTATGGCTACACCTTC. Translation: CATSEGRGFNYGYTF.

This clonotype was observed once. This chain uses TRBV25-1 with TRBJ1-2, with D perhaps matching TRBD1 (6 bases). Germline V lookup: CDR1 MGHDK, CDR2 SYGVNS. The CDR3 contains 15 residues. The V end was cut by 3 bases, the J end by 8 bases, with 19 bases between. Written as DNA, the CDR3 is TGTGCCAGCAGTGACCTCCTTACAGGGTTAGGGGGCTACACCTTC. Its translation is CASSDLLTGLGGYTF.

In this sample, this clonotype turned up many times. The chain carries TRBV20-1 and TRBJ2-5; 10 nucleotides line up with TRBD1. Per the germline V gene, CDR1 is DFQATT and CDR2 is SNEGSKA (reference sequence). Trimming removed 0 bases from V and 3 bases from J; junction bases left unmatched: 10. This CDR3 has 17 residues. CDR3 in amino acids: CSARDLAVTGGEETQYF. The CDR3 DNA sequence: TGCAGTGCTAGAGATCTTGCCGTGACAGGGGGCGAAGAGACCCAGTACTTC.

This chain uses TRBV12-3 or TRBV12-4 with TRBJ2-5; D is uncertain. There are 13 residues in the CDR3. V shed 5 bases and J shed 8 bases, with 15 bases lying between them. In DNA form, the CDR3 reads TGTGCCAGCAGTAATATGTACCGAGGCACCCAGTACTTC. Translation gives CASSNMYRGTQYF.

Only a few counts were recorded for this clonotype. This chain links TRBV7-6 with TRBJ2-1, with D tentatively TRBD2 (5 bases). The CDR3 loop spans 17 amino acids. CDR1 is SGHVS and CDR2 is FNYEAQ in the germline V gene. Between the trimmed V and J ends, which lost 1 base and 0 bases, there was a span of 13 bases. The CDR3 reads CASSLDSRTGSYNEQFF. In DNA, the CDR3 is TGTGCCAGCAGCTTAGACTCAAGGACTGGCTCCTACAATGAGCAGTTCTTC.

The genes are TRBV5-1 and TRBJ2-7, with D perhaps TRBD1 (5 bases). Germline assignment: CDR1 SGHRS and CDR2 YFSETQ. Trimming shortened V by 5 bases and J by 3 bases, and 18 bases separated the two germline ends. The CDR3 is 15 residues long. CDR3 loop: CASSLQGGGVYEQYF. Here the CDR3 DNA reads TGCGCCAGCAGTCTCCAGGGTGGTGGGGTCTACGAGCAGTACTTC.

In this sample, this clonotype turned up a few times. The chain employs TRBV5-1 and TRBJ2-7, with 10 bases lining up with TRBD2. The CDR3 extends over 15 amino acids. J was trimmed by 3 bases and V by 3 bases; bases with no gene match: 6. From germline, CDR1 is SGHRS and CDR2 YFSETQ. The CDR3 DNA reads as TGCGCCAGCAGCTCTGGACTAGCGGATTTCTACGAGCAGTACTTC. Its translation is CASSSGLADFYEQYF.

The chain links TRBV7-6 to TRBJ2-7; either TRBD1 or TRBD2 may fit D (7 bases each). Germline loops: CDR1 SGHVS, CDR2 FNYEAQ. The CDR3 runs to 14 residues. With 6 bases removed from V and 4 bases from J, the gap between germline ends came to 16 bases. The CDR3 bases are TGTGCCAGCAGACCAGGGGGGGCCCTATACGAGCAGTACTTC. Translated, it gives CASRPGGALYEQYF.

This clonotype has ten or more counts. The rearrangement links TRBV3-1 to TRBJ2-5, with D perhaps matching TRBD1 (6 bases). The CDR3 length is 14 residues. The V end was cut by 4 bases, the J end by 2 bases, with 11 bases between. Germline CDR1 LGHDT, CDR2 YNNKEL (reference sequence). CDR3 DNA: TGTGCCAGCAGCCGCGCAGGGGCTCAAGAGACCCAGTACTTC. Protein sequence: CASSRAGAQETQYF.

The CDR3 protein is CASSSMGGIRMNTEAFF. In DNA, the CDR3 is TGCGCCAGCAGCTCGATGGGGGGGATACGCATGAACACTGAAGCTTTCTTT. This sequence joins TRBV5-1 and TRBJ1-1; D is perhaps TRBD1 (5 bases). V lost 3 bases and J 0 bases, leaving 18 bases between the germline ends. The CDR3 has 17 amino acids. CDR1 and CDR2 (germline): SGHRS, YFSETQ.

This clonotype was detected only a few times. The chain employs TRBV29-1 and TRBJ2-7, with a weak D call TRBD1 (6 bases). The V end was cut by 5 bases, the J end by 3 bases, with 8 bases between. Germline V CDR1 and CDR2: SQVTM, ANQGSEA. The CDR3 covers 11 residues. Written as DNA, the CDR3 is TGCAGCGTTCAGGACAGCTACGAGCAGTACTTC. Its translation: CSVQDSYEQYF.

This clonotype was seen a few times. This chain uses TRBV19 with TRBJ1-1; TRBD1 might be the D (6 bases). CDR3 length: 15 amino acids. Trimming left V 3 bases short and J 2 bases short, with 13 bases between. CDR1 and CDR2 from the germline V gene are LNHDA and SQIVND (reference sequence). The CDR3 nucleotides are TGTGCCAGTAGTATTGACCGGGGGCTTAACACTGAAGCTTTCTTT. Translated, it gives CASSIDRGLNTEAFF.

This chain uses TRBV7-2 with TRBJ2-3; D might be TRBD2 (7 bases). Deletions cut 8 bases from V and 1 base from J, with 16 bases between. The CDR3 contains 15 residues. The V gene's germline CDR1 is SGHTA and CDR2 FQGNSA. The CDR3 sequence: CASFGGGGRTDTQYF. Written as DNA, the CDR3 is TGTGCCAGCTTCGGGGGCGGGGGACGCACAGATACGCAGTATTTT.

This rearrangement joins TRBV9 to TRBJ2-7; D could derive from TRBD1 or TRBD2 (5 bases each). Deletions cut 3 bases from V and 2 bases from J, with 12 bases between. Germline CDR1 reads SGDLS; CDR2 reads YYNGEE. The CDR3 totals 14 residues. The CDR3 DNA reads as TGTGCCAGCAGCGCGGGACCGGGGCCCTACGAGCAGTACTTC. It yields the protein CASSAGPGPYEQYF.

This clonotype turned up a few times. This chain uses TRBV20-1 with TRBJ2-5; 8 bases match TRBD1. Germline assignment: CDR1 DFQATT and CDR2 SNEGSKA (reference sequence). The CDR3 is 14 amino acids. J gave up 2 bases and V 3 bases, and 5 bases lay outside the gene matches. As DNA, the CDR3 is TGCAGTGCTAGGGGGACAGGCGAGCAAGAGACCCAGTACTTC. Translating gives CSARGTGEQETQYF.

This clonotype was seen a few times. This sequence joins TRBV7-3 and TRBJ2-3; D remains ambiguous. The CDR3 totals 11 residues. The V and J ends lost 4 bases and 9 bases respectively, with 8 bases between them. The germline V gene has CDR1 SGHTA and CDR2 FQGTGA. The CDR3 nucleotides read TGTGCCAGCAGCTCCGCGGAGACGCAGTATTTT. It translates to CASSSAETQYF.

The gene calls are TRBV19 and TRBJ2-1; D is possibly TRBD2 (5 bases). The CDR3 has 15 residues. Per the germline V gene, CDR1 is LNHDA and CDR2 is SQIVND (reference sequence). With 5 bases removed from V and 5 bases from J, the gap between germline ends came to 16 bases. The CDR3 coding sequence is TGTGCCAGTAGTCGGGATCGCGGACTCGACAATGAGCAGTTCTTC. Translation: CASSRDRGLDNEQFF.

This clonotype was counted only a few times. V gene TRBV2 combines with J gene TRBJ2-2; TRBD1 is a possible D gene (6 bases). V lost 7 bases and J lost 0, with 12 bases in between. The CDR3 spans 15 residues. Germline V gene sequence: CDR1 SNHLY, CDR2 FYNNEI. The CDR3 protein is CASKSGHANTGELFF. The DNA for the CDR3 is TGTGCCAGCAAATCGGGACACGCGAACACCGGGGAGCTGTTTTTT. The whole variable domain, remainder taken from reference TRBV2 and TRBJ2-2, is EPEVTQTPSHQVTQMGQEVILRCVPISNHLYFYWYRQILGQKVEFLVSFYNNEISEKSEIFDDQFSVERPDGSNFTLKIRSTKLEDSAMYFCASKSGHANTGELFFGEGSRLTVL.

The V gene is TRBV6-6, the J gene TRBJ2-1; 13 nucleotides agree with TRBD2. The V and J ends lost 2 bases and 6 bases, in that order; junction bases with no gene match: 1. CDR1 and CDR2 (germline): MNHNY, SVGAGI (reference sequence). The CDR3 spans 15 residues. The CDR3 sequence: CASSYTSGGANEQFF. CDR3 DNA: TGTGCCAGCAGTTACACTAGCGGGGGGGCCAATGAGCAGTTCTTC.

The chain couples TRBV7-2 to TRBJ1-1; perhaps TRBD1 as D (5 bases). The CDR3 length is 15 residues. Trimming took off 1 base at V and 4 bases at J, with 13 bases between the two ends. CDR1 is SGHTA, CDR2 FQGNSA, per germline. DNA for the CDR3: TGTGCCAGCAGCTTAGTACGGGGGGTCGGCACTGAAGCTTTCTTT. Translation: CASSLVRGVGTEAFF.

The genes are TRBV6-1 and TRBJ2-2; D is uncertain. Germline lookup yields CDR1 MNHNS and CDR2 SASEGT. The CDR3 spans 12 residues. V dropped 6 bases and J dropped 6 bases, with 8 bases sitting between them. The CDR3 loop is CASRRVAGELFF. The DNA of the CDR3 is TGTGCCAGCAGACGAGTGGCCGGGGAGCTGTTTTTT.

V usage is TRBV27 and J usage is TRBJ2-7; D tentatively fits TRBD1 or TRBD2 (7 bases each). CDR1 is MNHEY, CDR2 SMNVEV, per germline (reference sequence). This CDR3 region has 14 residues. V was trimmed by 4 bases and J by 6 bases, leaving 16 bases between them. For the CDR3, the DNA is TGTGCCAGCAGTTCAGCGGGACAGCTTACCGAGCAGTACTTC. Its protein product is CASSSAGQLTEQYF.

The V call is TRBV12-3 or TRBV12-4, the J call TRBJ2-3; D not resolved. V was pared by 3 bases and J by 8 bases, with 6 bases between. This CDR3 has 11 residues. The CDR3: CASSFTGTQYF. In DNA form, the CDR3 reads TGTGCCAGCAGTTTTACCGGTACGCAGTATTTT.

The rearrangement uses TRBV6-2 or TRBV6-3 and TRBJ2-7; 7 positions match TRBD1. The CDR3 sequence is 14 residues long. Germline lookup yields CDR1 MNHEY and CDR2 SVGEGT. J gave up 0 bases and V 4 bases, and 3 bases lay outside the gene matches. CDR3: CASSWAGGSYEQYF. In DNA form, the CDR3 reads TGTGCCAGCAGTTGGGCAGGGGGCTCCTACGAGCAGTACTTC.

The rearrangement uses TRBV6-5 and TRBJ2-2; 10 bases are a match to TRBD1. The V and J ends lost 6 bases and 5 bases, in that order; junction bases with no gene match: 6. The CDR3 length is 15 residues. The germline V gene has CDR1 MNHEY and CDR2 SVGAGI. This CDR3 reads CASSLTGGWTGELFF. CDR3 DNA: TGTGCCAGCAGCCTGACAGGGGGCTGGACCGGGGAGCTGTTTTTT.

The chain is built from TRBV25-1 and TRBJ2-7, with D possibly TRBD2 on 6 matching bases. Per germline, CDR1 MGHDK and CDR2 SYGVNS. The V and J ends lost 1 base and 3 bases respectively, with 10 bases between them. CDR3 length: 14 amino acids. CDR3 sequence reads: CASSEWDSYYEQYF. CDR3 coding DNA: TGTGCCAGCAGTGAATGGGACTCGTACTACGAGCAGTACTTC.

The CDR3 region is CASRMSGTPSNEQFF. The CDR3 nucleotides are TGTGCCAGCAGGATGAGCGGGACCCCTAGTAATGAGCAGTTCTTC. The chain joins TRBV6-5 to TRBJ2-1, with 7 bases fitting TRBD2. Germline values: CDR1 MNHEY, CDR2 SVGAGI. The CDR3 runs to 15 residues. After removal of 6 bases from V and 7 bases from J, the junction contained 12 bases not matched to a gene.